The subject of this entry is one TCR beta chain. Donors of Cohort 3 who recovered were those that had two negative PCRs, clearance, or symptom resolution. Authors' analysis steps: The authors estimated nucleated cell counts from reference gene primer amplification. Data came from immunoSEQ multiplex PCR; TCRdb stores just in-frame clones and leaves some out. The D gene and trimming were derived from the DNA, and the V and J assignments and clone size from that table. Here the sample spans around 130,000 clones, over 80% being singletons. The data stem from a study of blood T cell repertoires in COVID-19. Trimming at V came to 4 bases and at J to 1 base, leaving 2 bases not matched to a gene. Germline CDR1 ENHRY, CDR2 SYGVKD. This CDR3 contains 14 residues.

The sequence came from a young woman who had recovered from COVID-19. V gene TRBV10-3 combines with J gene TRBJ2-3; TRBD2 agrees at 7 bases. Sample: PBMCs or T cells enriched from blood (not recorded which). CDR3 nucleotide sequence: TGTGCCATCAGTGGGGGAGGGGGCACAGATACGCAGTATTTT. Amino acids: CAISGGGGTDTQYF.